One and the same sample provided the 28 T cell receptor beta chains below, sequenced in a study of Graves' ophthalmopathy and Graves' hyperthyroidism. Amplifying from RNA transcripts, the study obtained TCR beta CDR3 regions. Scientists carried out first-round RT-PCR using HTBI primers and then a second-round multiplex PCR. Via MiXCR, TCRdb re-called the multiplex PCR reads, giving one row per CDR3 protein. The sample consists of almost 750,000 distinct CDR3 sequences, around 40% of them appearing once. Sequencing input: peripheral blood. The source of these receptors is an adult man with Graves' ophthalmopathy.

CDR3 sequence reads: CASSVRARDGETQYF. CDR3 coding DNA: TGTGCCAGCAGTGTCAGGGCCCGGGACGGCGAGACCCAGTACTTC. The genes are TRBV2 and TRBJ2-5, with D perhaps given as TRBD1 or TRBD2 (5 bases each). Germline V CDR1 and CDR2: SNHLY, FYNNEI. There are 15 residues in the CDR3. Deletions cut 4 bases from V and 5 bases from J, with 17 bases between.

In its sample, this clonotype was seen a few times. The gene calls are TRBV25-1 and TRBJ2-2, with D hard to call. This CDR3 has 13 residues. CDR1 is MGHDK and CDR2 is SYGVNS in the germline V gene. The V end was cut by 5 bases, the J end by 3 bases, with 7 bases between. The CDR3 bases are TGTGCCAGCAGTTTCGTGTACACCGGGGAGCTGTTTTTT. The encoded protein is CASSFVYTGELFF.

This clonotype was found many times. CDR3 protein: CASSEGSGQGRREQYF. The CDR3 DNA reads TGTGCCAGCAGTGAAGGATCGGGACAGGGTAGGCGCGAGCAGTACTTC. The chain is built from TRBV25-1 and TRBJ2-7; TRBD1 matches at 9 bases. The germline V gene encodes CDR1 MGHDK and CDR2 SYGVNS. The CDR3 length is 16 residues. J was trimmed by 6 bases and V by 2 bases; bases with no gene match: 11.

The table lists this clonotype with many counts. The rearrangement uses TRBV7-2 and TRBJ1-2, with D perhaps TRBD1 (5 bases). Trimming shortened V by 0 bases and J by 5 bases, and 10 bases separated the two germline ends. The CDR3 spans 14 residues. The germline gives CDR1 SGHTA, CDR2 FQGNSA. In DNA, the CDR3 is TGTGCCAGCAGCTTAGCGGGGGAGGGGTATGGCTACACCTTC. Its protein is CASSLAGEGYGYTF.

Concerning this clonotype itself: This may be a read error, as it is one base from a much larger clone. The V call is TRBV29-1, the J call TRBJ2-7; perhaps TRBD2 as D (5 bases). The CDR3 is made up of 12 amino acids. The V end was cut by 3 bases, the J end by 7 bases, with 13 bases between. Germline V lookup: CDR1 SQVTM, CDR2 ANQGSEA. CDR3 sequence (DNA): TGCAGCGTTGACCTCGCGTCGGGGGAGCAGTACTTC. It yields the protein CSVDLASGEQYF.

The chain joins TRBV20-1 to TRBJ2-1, with 11 bases fitting TRBD1. The V gene's germline CDR1 is DFQATT and CDR2 SNEGSKA (reference sequence). Trimming cost V 3 bases and J 2 bases; bases outside gene matches: 3. CDR3 length equals 15 residues. The CDR3 sequence: CSASRTGGAYNEQFF. CDR3 bases: TGCAGTGCTAGCCGGACAGGGGGCGCCTACAATGAGCAGTTCTTC.

There are many counts of this clonotype. The chain recombines TRBV29-1 with TRBJ2-5; D gene uncertain. The CDR3 is 13 amino acids. Trimming shortened V by 5 bases and J by 2 bases, and 12 bases separated the two germline ends. CDR1 is SQVTM, CDR2 ANQGSEA, per germline. CDR3 DNA sequence: TGCAGCGTTTGGGTCAGCCCACAAGAGACCCAGTACTTC. As protein: CSVWVSPQETQYF.

In its sample, this clonotype was seen many times. The rearrangement links TRBV9 to TRBJ1-2, with a weak D call TRBD1 (5 bases). Germline CDR1 SGDLS, CDR2 YYNGEE. V was shortened by 6 bases and J by 8 bases, with 14 bases between the two germline ends. The CDR3 extends over 12 amino acids. The chain's CDR3 is CASNKGSLGYTF. CDR3 nucleotide sequence: TGTGCCAGCAACAAGGGGAGTCTGGGCTACACCTTC.

This clonotype occurred a few times. J is TRBJ2-3 and V is TRBV29-1, with D possibly called TRBD1 or TRBD2 (5 bases each). V gave up 7 bases and J gave up 1 base, with 9 bases separating them. The CDR3 loop spans 12 amino acids. Germline lookup yields CDR1 SQVTM and CDR2 ANQGSEA. The CDR3 protein is CSGRGGTDTQYF. In nucleotides, the CDR3 is TGCAGCGGGCGAGGGGGCACAGATACGCAGTATTTT.

J is TRBJ2-5 and V is TRBV2; a possible D gene is TRBD1 (6 bases). Trimming removed 4 bases at V and 5 bases at J, with 20 bases between. The CDR3 contains 16 residues. Germline loops: CDR1 SNHLY, CDR2 FYNNEI. The CDR3 region is CASSGRGRGRHETQYF. The CDR3 DNA sequence: TGTGCCAGCAGTGGTCGCGGCAGGGGCCGTCACGAGACCCAGTACTTC.

The chain combines TRBV25-1 with TRBJ1-2, with D possibly matching TRBD1 (5 bases). The germline V gene has CDR1 MGHDK and CDR2 SYGVNS. CDR3 size: 15 residues. The V end was cut by 5 bases, the J end by 2 bases, with 15 bases between. The CDR3 region has the DNA TGTGCCAGCAGTTTACCCCCGGGACTGAACTATGGCTACACCTTC. Protein sequence: CASSLPPGLNYGYTF.

The J gene is TRBJ2-3, the V gene TRBV25-1; 9 bases line up with TRBD1. Germline V gene data show CDR1 as MGHDK and CDR2 as SYGVNS. Trimming at V came to 6 bases and at J to 4 bases, leaving 5 bases not matched to a gene. The CDR3 covers 14 residues. Here the CDR3 reads CASSYGQGSDTQYF. As DNA, the CDR3 is TGTGCCAGCAGCTACGGACAGGGGTCAGATACGCAGTATTTT. The full variable domain, rest sourced from reference TRBV25-1 and TRBJ2-3, is EADIYQTPRYLVIGTGKKITLECSQTMGHDKMYWYQQDPGMELHLIHYSYGVNSTEKGDLSSESTVSRIRTEHFPLTLESARPSHTSQYLCASSYGQGSDTQYFGPGTRLTVL.

In its sample, this clonotype was seen a few times. The chain uses TRBV7-9 and TRBJ2-5; TRBD2 agrees at 9 bases. From germline, CDR1 is SEHNR and CDR2 FQNEAQ (reference sequence). The V gene end was trimmed by 5 bases and the J gene end by 0 bases; junction bases not matched to a gene: 10. The CDR3 contains 17 residues. CDR3 DNA sequence: TGTGCCAGCAGCCACTCCGGGCTAGCGGGAAACCAAGAGACCCAGTACTTC. Translated: CASSHSGLAGNQETQYF.

This chain links TRBV2 with TRBJ2-7, with TRBD1 matching 8 bases. Trimming cost V 2 bases and J 4 bases; bases outside gene matches: 4. CDR1 is SNHLY and CDR2 is FYNNEI in the germline V gene. The CDR3 runs to 14 residues. DNA of the CDR3: TGTGCCAGCAGTGAACGGCAGGGGGCATACGAGCAGTACTTC. Its protein product is CASSERQGAYEQYF.

This clonotype occurred many times. This chain links TRBV29-1 with TRBJ2-5; 10 bases are shared with TRBD2. The CDR3 consists of 14 residues. Unmatched junction bases numbered 5, after V lost 1 base and J lost 6 bases. The V gene's germline CDR1 is SQVTM and CDR2 ANQGSEA. CDR3 DNA sequence: TGCAGCGTTGAAGCTCTAGCGGGAGCGAAGACCCAGTACTTC. Its translation: CSVEALAGAKTQYF.

The chain's CDR3 is CASSYGRPHSGNTIYF. CDR3 in DNA: TGTGCCAGCAGTTATGGAAGACCACACTCTGGAAACACCATATATTTT. The chain employs TRBV6-5 and TRBJ1-3; D not certain. The ends were cut back, 3 bases at V and 0 bases at J, with 12 bases in the middle. The germline CDR1 and CDR2 sequences are MNHEY and SVGAGI. The CDR3 consists of 16 residues.

There are many counts of this clonotype. V usage is TRBV11-2 and J usage is TRBJ1-1, with a possible D match to TRBD1 (6 bases). CDR3 length: 13 residues. Per the germline V gene, CDR1 is SGHAT and CDR2 is FQNNGV. V was pared by 6 bases and J by 5 bases, with 13 bases between. The CDR3 loop is CASRPRGGTEAFF. DNA for the CDR3: TGTGCCAGCAGGCCCAGGGGAGGGACTGAAGCTTTCTTT.

This sequence joins TRBV29-1 and TRBJ1-2, with D possibly being TRBD1 (5 bases). Germline V gives CDR1 SQVTM, CDR2 ANQGSEA. The CDR3 spans 12 residues. Trimming cost V 8 bases and J 6 bases, with 16 bases left between them. CDR3 region: CSLGQGVDGYTF. CDR3 coding DNA: TGCAGCTTGGGGCAGGGTGTTGATGGCTACACCTTC.

Only a few counts were recorded for this clonotype. V is TRBV5-1 and J is TRBJ2-5; D is possibly TRBD1 (6 bases). Germline values: CDR1 SGHRS, CDR2 YFSETQ. The CDR3 runs to 14 residues. The V gene lost 1 base and the J gene lost 9 bases, with 16 bases spanning the gap. CDR3 DNA: TGCGCCAGCAGCTTGCCTGCAGGGGACCCGGCCCAGTACTTC. Its protein product is CASSLPAGDPAQYF.

This chain joins TRBV15 and TRBJ1-4; 11 nucleotides match TRBD1. The CDR3 runs to 17 residues. Trimming removed 3 bases from V and 1 base from J; junction bases left unmatched: 4. Germline lookup yields CDR1 LNHNV and CDR2 YYDKDF (reference sequence). The CDR3 spells CATSRAGQGVTNEKLFF. Written as DNA, the CDR3 is TGTGCCACCAGCAGGGCGGGACAGGGGGTAACTAATGAAAAACTGTTTTTT.

V and J are TRBV25-1 and TRBJ2-2; no clear D. The length of the CDR3 is 15 residues. Deletions cut 7 bases from V and 0 bases from J, with 12 bases between. Looked up from germline, CDR1 is MGHDK and CDR2 is SYGVNS. The CDR3 spells CASTKGHTNTGELFF. The CDR3 DNA reads as TGTGCCAGCACCAAGGGCCATACGAACACCGGGGAGCTGTTTTTT.

The table lists this clonotype with a few counts. The chain uses TRBV20-1 and TRBJ1-2, with a tentative D call TRBD1 (6 bases). V shed 3 bases and J shed 2 bases, with 16 bases lying between them. The CDR3 consists of 15 residues. Germline CDR1 is DFQATT and CDR2 is SNEGSKA (reference sequence). CDR3 nucleotide sequence: TGCAGTGCTAGTGACGTCCGGACAGCGAACTATGGCTACACCTTC. Its protein is CSASDVRTANYGYTF.

This clonotype has a count of ten or more. V and J are TRBV15 and TRBJ2-7; weak D call: TRBD2 (5 bases). In germline, CDR1 is LNHNV, CDR2 YYDKDF (reference sequence). Trimming pared 1 base from V and 5 bases from J, leaving 9 bases between. The CDR3 totals 13 residues. The CDR3 DNA reads as TGTGCCACCAGCAGAGGTTTGGAGGACGAGCAGTACTTC. Protein: CATSRGLEDEQYF.

In DNA form, the CDR3 reads TGCAGTGCTGTGGGACAGGGGGGCGGCTACACCTTC. It is translated as CSAVGQGGGYTF. The chain is built from TRBV20-1 and TRBJ1-2; 11 bases are a match to TRBD1. This CDR3 is 12 amino acids long. Germline V gene lookup returns CDR1 DFQATT and CDR2 SNEGSKA (reference sequence). With V trimmed by 5 bases and J by 8 bases, 4 bases remained unmatched.

The chain combines TRBV10-3 with TRBJ2-5; 7 positions agree with TRBD1. Germline assignment: CDR1 ENHRY and CDR2 SYGVKD. With V trimmed by 3 bases and J by 3 bases, 16 bases remained unmatched. The CDR3 sequence is 18 residues long. CDR3 loop: CAISDDPTYRGLEETQYF. CDR3 in DNA: TGTGCCATCAGTGACGACCCAACCTACAGGGGATTGGAAGAGACCCAGTACTTC.

The genes are TRBV4-2 and TRBJ1-5; D not certain. There are 18 residues in the CDR3. The V gene lost 1 base and the J gene lost 0 bases, with 16 bases spanning the gap. CDR1 and CDR2 (germline): LGHNA, YNFKEQ. The CDR3 here is CASSQVDTRRYSNQPQHF. The CDR3 nucleotides read TGTGCCAGCAGCCAAGTAGACACACGCCGGTATAGCAATCAGCCCCAGCATTTT.

As concerns this clonotype: The junction departs from the called germline gene at one end, perhaps through a read error. The genes are TRBV10-3 and TRBJ1-3, with TRBD1 identical over 7 bases. CDR1 is ENHRY and CDR2 is SYGVKD in the germline V gene. The CDR3 has 18 residues. Here the CDR3 DNA reads TGTGCCAGCAGTTTCGTAAGGACAGGAGCGAGCGCTGGAAACACCATATATTTT. As protein: CASSFVRTGASAGNTIYF.

The chain has TRBV6-1 and TRBJ2-2; D is unclear. The V and J ends lost 8 bases and 6 bases respectively, with 16 bases between them. The CDR3 extends over 14 amino acids. Germline CDR1 and CDR2: MNHNS and SASEGT. The CDR3, as DNA: TGTGCCAGCGAGACAAGCTTTCGGGCCGGGGAGCTGTTTTTT. Translation gives CASETSFRAGELFF.